The next 30 T cell receptor beta chains were all read from a single sample in a study of blood T cell repertoires in COVID-19. Sequenced by immunoSEQ multiplex PCR; TCRdb stores in-frame clones only, minus some. The sample includes around 380,000 clones, about 80% seen only once; the top ten take about 1.2%. The sequenced material came from peripheral blood. The receptors derive from a human donor with acute or convalescent COVID-19. The donor label of this sample is uncertain.

The chain combines TRBV19 with TRBJ2-2; D is unclear. V lost 3 bases and J 1 base, leaving 9 bases between the germline ends. This CDR3 contains 15 residues. The V gene's germline CDR1 is LNHDA and CDR2 SQIVND (reference sequence). CDR3 sequence reads: CASSIRNRNTGELFF. In nucleotides, the CDR3 is TGTGCCAGTAGTATTAGGAACAGGAACACCGGGGAGCTGTTTTTT.

The chain carries TRBV18 and TRBJ1-3; D unclear. The germline gives CDR1 KGHSH, CDR2 LQKENI. CDR3 length equals 16 residues. Deletions cut 3 bases from V and 4 bases from J, with 16 bases between. The CDR3 nucleotides read TGTGCCAGCTCACCTCTGTTGCCATTGGGCGGAAACACCATATATTTT. Translated, it gives CASSPLLPLGGNTIYF.

This chain connects TRBV3-1 (or the pseudogene TRBV3-2) to TRBJ2-5, with TRBD2 matching 9 bases. Germline V gives CDR1 LGHDT, CDR2 YNNKEL (reference sequence). The ends lost 4 bases at V and 1 base at J; junction bases unmatched: 10. CDR3 length: 17 residues. The CDR3 protein is CASSRGAGSGGQETQYF. CDR3 DNA: TGTGCCAGCAGCCGAGGAGCGGGTAGCGGGGGCCAAGAGACCCAGTACTTC.

The rearrangement joins TRBV19 to TRBJ2-2; TRBD1 matches at 10 bases. Per germline, CDR1 LNHDA and CDR2 SQIVND (reference sequence). The CDR3 runs to 16 residues. V was pared by 6 bases and J by 1 base, with 5 bases of the junction left unmatched. CDR3 sequence: CASRDRGKGNTGELFF. In DNA, the CDR3 is TGTGCCAGTAGGGACAGGGGGAAAGGGAACACCGGGGAGCTGTTTTTT.

V is TRBV30 and J is TRBJ1-4; no clear D gene. Trimming stripped 3 bases from V and 0 bases from J, with 11 bases between. The CDR3 spans 15 residues. CDR1 is GTSNPN, CDR2 SVGIG, per germline (reference sequence). CDR3 DNA: TGTGCCTGGAGCGGGATTGGCGCAACTAATGAAAAACTGTTTTTT. Encoded protein: CAWSGIGATNEKLFF.

The gene calls are TRBV6-5 and TRBJ1-5; D is unclear. The germline V and J ends were trimmed by 3 bases and 6 bases, with 12 bases remaining between them. In germline, CDR1 is MNHEY, CDR2 SVGAGI. CDR3 length equals 14 residues. The CDR3 spells CASSYVEGGQPQHF. For the CDR3, the DNA is TGTGCCAGCAGTTATGTGGAGGGCGGTCAGCCCCAGCATTTT.

V usage is TRBV6-5 and J usage is TRBJ1-4; D gene ambiguous. The germline CDR1 and CDR2 sequences are MNHEY and SVGAGI. Trimming shortened V by 5 bases and J by 11 bases, and 12 bases separated the two germline ends. The CDR3 length is 12 residues. The CDR3 DNA reads as TGTGCCAGCAGTCCGACCTCGGGGAAACTGTTTTTT. Its protein is CASSPTSGKLFF.

The chain employs TRBV6-1 and TRBJ1-6; TRBD1 aligns across 9 bases. Germline V gene sequence: CDR1 MNHNS, CDR2 SASEGT. The trim removed 2 bases at V and 9 bases at J, leaving 5 bases unmatched. This CDR3 has 15 amino acids. This CDR3 is CASSELGQGGSPLHF. Written as DNA, the CDR3 is TGTGCCAGCAGTGAACTGGGACAGGGTGGTTCACCCCTCCACTTT.

The chain combines TRBV28 with TRBJ2-7, with 7 bases that match TRBD1. The V gene's germline CDR1 is MDHEN and CDR2 SYDVKM. V dropped 4 bases and J dropped 2; count of bases not matched to a gene: 11. The length of the CDR3 is 16 residues. The CDR3 here is CASSSGTAGRPYEQYF. CDR3 bases: TGTGCCAGCAGTTCGGGGACAGCCGGGCGACCCTACGAGCAGTACTTC.

The chain has TRBV27 and TRBJ1-2; D not resolved. The CDR3 has 13 residues. V was cut by 6 bases and J by 5 bases, with 13 bases left in between. The germline V gene has CDR1 MNHEY and CDR2 SMNVEV (reference sequence). CDR3 nucleotides: TGTGCCAGCAGACCAGGCGTTAGGTATGGCTACACCTTC. It specifies CASRPGVRYGYTF.

As DNA, the CDR3 is TGTGCCAGCAGTACCCGGACTAGCGGGAGAAGAGGCCGCCAAGAGACCCAGTACTTC. It is translated as CASSTRTSGRRGRQETQYF. V usage is TRBV6-2 or TRBV6-3 and J usage is TRBJ2-5, with 13 bases lining up with TRBD2. In germline, CDR1 is MNHEY, CDR2 SVGEGT. The J segment lost 1 base and the V segment lost 5 bases, leaving 13 bases of the junction unmatched. The CDR3 sequence is 19 residues long.

The rearrangement links TRBV19 to TRBJ2-2; the D gene is possibly TRBD1 (5 bases). CDR3 length: 14 residues. Looked up from germline, CDR1 is LNHDA and CDR2 is SQIVND (reference sequence). V was shortened by 7 bases and J by 1 base, with 10 bases between the two germline ends. The DNA of the CDR3 is TGTGCCAGTAAATGGGGCGAGAACACCGGGGAGCTGTTTTTT. This sequence encodes CASKWGENTGELFF.

The V and J genes are TRBV3-1 (or the pseudogene TRBV3-2) and TRBJ2-7; 7 nucleotides match TRBD2. CDR3 length equals 14 residues. V lost 1 base, J lost 2 bases, and 2 bases stayed unmatched. The germline gives CDR1 LGHDT, CDR2 YNNKEL (reference sequence). The CDR3 loop is CASSQASGTYEQYF. The CDR3 DNA sequence: TGTGCCAGCAGCCAAGCTAGCGGCACCTACGAGCAGTACTTC.

The rearrangement joins TRBV28 to TRBJ2-7, with TRBD1 as a possible D gene (6 bases). The length of the CDR3 is 12 residues. Looked up from germline, CDR1 is MDHEN and CDR2 is SYDVKM. The V end lost 8 bases, the J end lost 3 bases, and 11 bases lay between the germline ends. The CDR3 nucleotides read TGTGCCAGCGGACAGAAGTTCTACGAGCAGTACTTC. Encoded protein: CASGQKFYEQYF.

V gene TRBV29-1 combines with J gene TRBJ1-1; no reliable D call. The germline V gene has CDR1 SQVTM and CDR2 ANQGSEA. This CDR3 has 11 amino acids. With 5 bases removed from V and 6 bases from J, the gap between germline ends came to 10 bases. CDR3 amino acids: CSVLSASEAFF. CDR3 nucleotides: TGCAGCGTTCTAAGTGCGTCTGAAGCTTTCTTT.

The V call is TRBV7-6, the J call TRBJ2-3, with 12 bases lining up with TRBD2. This CDR3 is 15 amino acids long. Germline loops: CDR1 SGHVS, CDR2 FNYEAQ. J was trimmed by 6 bases and V by 4 bases; bases with no gene match: 5. The CDR3 sequence is CASSSGTSGLDTQYF. CDR3 DNA sequence: TGTGCCAGCAGCTCAGGGACTAGCGGGCTTGATACGCAGTATTTT.

The chain employs TRBV4-1 and TRBJ1-4; 8 bases agree with TRBD1. V lost 3 bases, J lost 0 bases, and 9 bases stayed unmatched. Germline CDR1 and CDR2: MGHRA and YSYEKL. The CDR3 runs 18 residues. The CDR3, as DNA: TGCGCCAGCAGCCACCTGGGACAGGTCGACGCAACTAATGAAAAACTGTTTTTT. As protein: CASSHLGQVDATNEKLFF.

The chain recombines TRBV6-5 with TRBJ1-2; no reliable D call. CDR3 length: 14 amino acids. V lost 4 bases and J lost 7, with 16 bases in between. The germline V gene encodes CDR1 MNHEY and CDR2 SVGAGI. The chain's CDR3 is CASSSRQTTIGYTF. CDR3 in DNA: TGTGCCAGCAGTTCGCGGCAGACTACTATTGGCTACACCTTC.

The genes are TRBV7-2 and TRBJ2-1, with D maybe TRBD2 (7 bases). CDR3 length equals 15 residues. The germline CDR1 and CDR2 sequences are SGHTA and FQGNSA. The germline V and J ends were trimmed by 2 bases and 5 bases, with 13 bases remaining between them. CDR3 coding DNA: TGTGCCAGCAGCTTATGGGGGGGGCAGGACAATGAGCAGTTCTTC. This translates into CASSLWGGQDNEQFF.

The gene calls are TRBV29-1 and TRBJ2-1; 15 bases fit TRBD2. V gave up 5 bases and J gave up 1 base; unmatched junction bases: 9. Germline V gene sequence: CDR1 SQVTM, CDR2 ANQGSEA. There are 18 residues in the CDR3. The DNA for the CDR3 is TGCAGCGTTAGGACTAGCGGGAGGGCCTCTGGGTCCTACAATGAGCAGTTCTTC. As protein: CSVRTSGRASGSYNEQFF.

The chain uses TRBV28 and TRBJ1-6; TRBD1 matches 9 bases. V lost 6 bases and J lost 7; bases outside the gene matches: 10. The CDR3 is made up of 16 amino acids. Per the germline V gene, CDR1 is MDHEN and CDR2 is SYDVKM. The CDR3 nucleotides are TGTGCCAGCAGACAAAAACAGGGGGCGTTCAATTCACCCCTCCACTTT. Its protein is CASRQKQGAFNSPLHF.

The J gene is TRBJ2-7, the V gene TRBV5-1; no clear D. The CDR3 has 14 residues. Deletions cut 0 bases from V and 3 bases from J, with 10 bases between. The germline V gene encodes CDR1 SGHRS and CDR2 YFSETQ. In nucleotides, the CDR3 is TGCGCCAGCAGCTTGGGTTCCGCGAACTACGAGCAGTACTTC. This gives the protein CASSLGSANYEQYF.

The chain uses TRBV18 and TRBJ2-3, with TRBD1 identical over 7 bases. CDR3 size: 15 residues. The V segment lost 3 bases and the J segment 5 bases; nucleotides outside the gene matches: 8. Per germline, CDR1 KGHSH and CDR2 LQKENI. The CDR3 is CASSPPAGGRDTQYF. CDR3 bases: TGTGCCAGCTCACCTCCGGCAGGGGGAAGAGATACGCAGTATTTT.

The chain is built from TRBV30 and TRBJ1-5; weak D call: TRBD1 (5 bases). The CDR3 consists of 15 residues. The germline V and J ends were trimmed by 5 bases and 0 bases, with 14 bases remaining between them. Per germline, CDR1 GTSNPN and CDR2 SVGIG (reference sequence). CDR3 in amino acids: CAWGDQGLSNQPQHF. CDR3 nucleotides: TGTGCCTGGGGGGATCAGGGCCTTAGCAATCAGCCCCAGCATTTT.

The chain couples TRBV2 to TRBJ1-5; weak D call: TRBD1 (5 bases). Trimming stripped 6 bases from V and 3 bases from J, with 15 bases between. The CDR3 has 15 amino acids. Germline V gives CDR1 SNHLY, CDR2 FYNNEI. The CDR3 DNA is TGTGCCAGCAGCTCTAATGGGGGGAACAATCAGCCCCAGCATTTT. This encodes CASSSNGGNNQPQHF.

The chain joins TRBV4-1 to TRBJ2-7, with D possibly matching TRBD2 (5 bases). V lost 1 base and J 0 bases, leaving 10 bases between the germline ends. Germline V gives CDR1 MGHRA, CDR2 YSYEKL. CDR3 length: 15 residues. DNA of the CDR3: TGCGCCAGCAGCCAAGTGAGCGGTAGCTCCTACGAGCAGTACTTC. Translated: CASSQVSGSSYEQYF.

This clone has a handful of counts. The chain is built from TRBV3-1 (or the pseudogene TRBV3-2) and TRBJ2-5, with TRBD2 identical over 7 bases. The CDR3 length is 16 residues. Germline V gene lookup returns CDR1 LGHDT and CDR2 YNNKEL (reference sequence). V lost 0 bases, J lost 3 bases, and 7 bases stayed unmatched. The CDR3 nucleotides are TGTGCCAGCAGCCAAGAAAGCGGGGCGAGGAAAGAGACCCAGTACTTC. This translates into CASSQESGARKETQYF.

V usage is TRBV6-1 and J usage is TRBJ2-1, with 12 bases identical to TRBD2. The length of the CDR3 is 20 residues. Trimming took 2 bases from V and 5 from J; bases not matched to a gene: 16. Germline V gene sequence: CDR1 MNHNS, CDR2 SASEGT. The CDR3 region has the DNA TGTGCCAGCAGTGAAAGGTTTGGGCCTAGCGGGAGGGTGGGGCACAATGAGCAGTTCTTC. Translating gives CASSERFGPSGRVGHNEQFF.

In this sample, this clone turned up a few times. The rearrangement joins TRBV3-1 (or the pseudogene TRBV3-2) to TRBJ2-5; 10 nucleotides agree with TRBD2. The CDR3 extends over 15 amino acids. Germline values: CDR1 LGHDT, CDR2 YNNKEL (reference sequence). Unmatched junction bases numbered 7, after V lost 5 bases and J lost 4 bases. The DNA for the CDR3 is TGTGCCAGCAGCAAAAGCGGGGGGGCAGCAGAGACCCAGTACTTC. Its translation is CASSKSGGAAETQYF.

The V call is TRBV18, the J call TRBJ1-1; no clear D gene. V was cut by 4 bases and J by 5 bases, with 8 bases left in between. Germline lookup yields CDR1 KGHSH and CDR2 LQKENI. CDR3 length: 12 residues. DNA for the CDR3: TGTGCCAGCTCACTTCAGTTAACTGAAGCTTTCTTT. Translated: CASSLQLTEAFF.